The 30 T cell receptor beta chains below were found in one sample sequenced in a study of spatial heterogeneity in lung cancer. Time point denoted: blood at routine non-recurrence follow-up after resection. TCRdb re-analysed the 5' RACE reads in MiXCR, keeping a single row per CDR3 protein. The table includes roughly 10,000 distinct CDR3 sequences, around a quarter detected once. Sample: PBMCs, taken at follow-up. These receptors came from a female donor with early-stage non-small cell lung cancer.

The chain uses TRBV19 and TRBJ1-4; D unresolved. Trimming took off 7 bases at V and 4 bases at J, with 13 bases between the two ends. Per the germline V gene, CDR1 is LNHDA and CDR2 is SQIVND (reference sequence). CDR3 length equals 14 residues. The CDR3 DNA is TGTGCCAGTAAAATCTCCCCGGTTAATGAAAAACTGTTTTTT. This codes for CASKISPVNEKLFF.

The sample holds one count of this clonotype. The rearrangement uses TRBV28 and TRBJ2-7; a possible D gene is TRBD2 (5 bases). CDR3 size: 16 residues. Germline V gene lookup returns CDR1 MDHEN and CDR2 SYDVKM. V lost 6 bases, J lost 4 bases, and 22 bases lay in between. CDR3 sequence reads: CASRDLVGAERYEQYF. CDR3 in DNA: TGTGCCAGCAGGGACCTCGTAGGAGCGGAAAGATACGAGCAGTACTTC.

This clonotype is deemed medium-sized. This sequence joins TRBV7-2 and TRBJ2-4; D perhaps matches TRBD2 (6 bases). CDR3 length: 15 residues. Trimming shortened V by 4 bases and J by 0 bases, and 10 bases separated the two germline ends. Germline values: CDR1 SGHTA, CDR2 FQGNSA. The CDR3 protein is CASSSSGLAKNIQYF. The CDR3 bases are TGTGCCAGCAGCTCCAGCGGGCTAGCCAAAAACATTCAGTACTTC.

This clonotype is judged medium-sized. The gene calls are TRBV29-1 and TRBJ1-4, with a weak D call TRBD1 (5 bases). This CDR3 spans 15 amino acids. Trimming pared 4 bases from V and 3 bases from J, leaving 15 bases between. Per the germline V gene, CDR1 is SQVTM and CDR2 is ANQGSEA. CDR3: CSVVKGTGANEKLFF. The CDR3 nucleotides read TGCAGCGTTGTGAAGGGGACGGGGGCTAATGAAAAACTGTTTTTT.

The chain recombines TRBV28 with TRBJ2-1; 9 positions agree with TRBD2. V was clipped by 8 bases and J by 0 bases; unmatched bases: 2. The length of the CDR3 is 14 residues. Germline CDR1 reads MDHEN; CDR2 reads SYDVKM. CDR3 protein: CASRSGSSYNEQFF. The CDR3 DNA reads as TGTGCCAGCCGTAGCGGGAGCTCCTACAATGAGCAGTTCTTC.

The V and J genes are TRBV7-2 and TRBJ2-1; 11 nucleotides align to TRBD2. CDR1 is SGHTA, CDR2 FQGNSA, per germline. Trimming removed 5 bases from V and 6 bases from J; junction bases left unmatched: 12. The CDR3 runs 17 residues. CDR3 coding DNA: TGTGCCAGCAGCCCCCCTCTCACTAGCGGGAGAGGCAATGAGCAGTTCTTC. Protein: CASSPPLTSGRGNEQFF.

The chain employs TRBV29-1 and TRBJ1-5; TRBD1 might be the D (5 bases). V gave up 4 bases and J gave up 6 bases, with 16 bases separating them. This CDR3 is built from 14 residues. Germline V gene data show CDR1 as SQVTM and CDR2 as ANQGSEA. The CDR3 sequence: CSVGRGDSSQPQHF. CDR3 nucleotide sequence: TGCAGCGTTGGTCGGGGGGATAGTAGTCAGCCCCAGCATTTT.

This clonotype was counted only a few times. The chain couples TRBV6-2 or TRBV6-3 to TRBJ2-6, with 8 bases matching TRBD1. The CDR3 has 17 residues. The V and J ends lost 7 bases and 1 base, in that order; junction bases with no gene match: 9. Germline assignment: CDR1 MNHEY and CDR2 SVGEGT. This chain's CDR3 is CASNPTGGFSGANVLTF. CDR3 nucleotides: TGTGCCAGCAACCCCACAGGGGGTTTTTCTGGGGCCAACGTCCTGACTTTC.

This clonotype was seen only a few times. The rearrangement links TRBV7-9 to TRBJ1-2, with D maybe TRBD1 (6 bases). Germline V gives CDR1 SEHNR, CDR2 FQNEAQ (reference sequence). The CDR3 has 12 amino acids. V was clipped by 3 bases and J by 5 bases, with 7 bases between them. The CDR3 DNA follows: TGTGCCAGCAGCTTTACAGGGTATGGCTACACCTTC. It translates to CASSFTGYGYTF. The entire variable domain, with the rest obtained from reference TRBV7-9 and TRBJ1-2, is as follows: DTGVSQNPRHKITKRGQNVTFRCDPISEHNRLYWYRQTLGQGPEFLTYFQNEAQLEKSRLLSDRFSAERPKGSFSTLEIQRTEQGDSAMYLCASSFTGYGYTFGSGTRLTVV.

This sequence joins TRBV6-2 or TRBV6-3 and TRBJ2-1; 9 bases agree with TRBD1. Germline V gene lookup returns CDR1 MNHEY and CDR2 SVGEGT. CDR3 length: 15 residues. Trimming at V came to 7 bases and at J to 2 bases, leaving 6 bases not matched to a gene. CDR3 bases: TGTGCCAGCAATCCGGACAGGGGAACCTACAATGAGCAGTTCTTC. Amino acid sequence: CASNPDRGTYNEQFF.

This clonotype occurred a few times. The chain employs TRBV6-2 or TRBV6-3 and TRBJ2-4, with D perhaps being TRBD1 or TRBD2 (5 bases each). Trimming left V 5 bases short and J 9 bases short, with 17 bases between. This CDR3 is built from 14 residues. Germline V gives CDR1 MNHEY, CDR2 SVGEGT. The CDR3 loop reads CASSLQGVEGIQYF. Here the CDR3 DNA reads TGTGCCAGCAGTCTCCAGGGAGTAGAGGGCATTCAGTACTTC.

This chain connects TRBV3-1 to TRBJ2-5, with 12 positions matching TRBD2. Per germline, CDR1 LGHDT and CDR2 YNNKEL (reference sequence). V lost 0 bases and J lost 5; bases outside the gene matches: 10. The CDR3 is 18 residues long. This CDR3 reads CASSQDGASGRGGETQYF. CDR3 coding DNA: TGTGCCAGCAGCCAAGATGGGGCTAGCGGGAGGGGAGGCGAGACCCAGTACTTC.

The rearrangement uses TRBV29-1 and TRBJ2-1; D unresolved. V was pared by 7 bases and J by 0 bases, with 1 base between. Germline V gene data show CDR1 as SQVTM and CDR2 as ANQGSEA. CDR3 length: 10 amino acids. This CDR3 is CSGSYNEQFF. The CDR3 region has the DNA TGCAGCGGCTCCTACAATGAGCAGTTCTTC.

The chain joins TRBV2 to TRBJ1-5; perhaps TRBD1 as D (5 bases). Germline-derived CDR1 and CDR2 are SNHLY and FYNNEI. CDR3 length: 13 residues. V dropped 3 bases and J dropped 2 bases, with 5 bases sitting between them. The CDR3 sequence: CASSEGGNQPQHF. CDR3 nucleotide sequence: TGTGCCAGCAGTGAGGGGGGCAATCAGCCCCAGCATTTT.

V usage is TRBV2 and J usage is TRBJ2-7; D might be TRBD2 (5 bases). In germline, CDR1 is SNHLY, CDR2 FYNNEI. CDR3 length equals 14 residues. V shed 4 bases and J shed 2 bases, with 12 bases lying between them. The DNA for the CDR3 is TGTGCCAGCAGTGGGGGTCAGGAGGCCTACGAGCAGTACTTC. It translates to CASSGGQEAYEQYF.

The V gene is TRBV29-1, the J gene TRBJ2-7; weak D call: TRBD1 (5 bases). V was pared by 3 bases and J by 1 base, with 13 bases between. The CDR3 has 14 amino acids. Germline assignment: CDR1 SQVTM and CDR2 ANQGSEA. DNA of the CDR3: TGCAGCGTTGATCAGGGAAAGGGTTCCTACGAGCAGTACTTC. This gives the protein CSVDQGKGSYEQYF.

In its sample, this clonotype ranks as medium-sized (0.01 to 0.1%). Written as DNA, the CDR3 is TGTGCCAGCAGCGGCCGGGACTATGGTAGCGCAGATACGCAGTATTTT. It codes for CASSGRDYGSADTQYF. The V call is TRBV7-8, the J call TRBJ2-3; TRBD2 matches at 7 bases. The CDR3 spans 16 residues. V lost 5 bases, J lost 4 bases, and 12 bases stayed unmatched. Germline V gene data show CDR1 as SGHVS and CDR2 as FQNEAQ.

The V gene is TRBV10-3, the J gene TRBJ2-2; 7 nucleotides align to TRBD2. Germline V gives CDR1 ENHRY, CDR2 SYGVKD. J gave up 4 bases and V 2 bases, and 7 bases lay outside the gene matches. This CDR3 spans 16 amino acids. The CDR3 region has the DNA TGTGCCATCAGTGAGGGAGTAGCGGGCCTCACCGGGGAGCTGTTTTTT. The encoded protein is CAISEGVAGLTGELFF.

The chain carries TRBV5-4 and TRBJ2-1; possibly TRBD2 for D (7 bases). CDR1 and CDR2 (germline): SGHNT, YYREEE (reference sequence). The CDR3 is 14 amino acids. The V gene lost 6 bases and the J gene lost 9 bases, with 19 bases spanning the gap. The CDR3 loop is CASTGQGGVREQFF. In DNA form, the CDR3 reads TGTGCCAGCACCGGACAAGGGGGGGTGCGTGAGCAGTTCTTC.

This clonotype is categorized as medium-sized. The V call is TRBV5-1, the J call TRBJ1-1; maybe TRBD1 (5 bases). The V end was cut by 4 bases, the J end by 5 bases, with 15 bases between. CDR3 size: 14 residues. Germline-derived CDR1 and CDR2 are SGHRS and YFSETQ. CDR3 protein: CASSPDAGGTEAFF. CDR3 DNA sequence: TGCGCCAGCAGCCCAGATGCCGGGGGGACTGAAGCTTTCTTT.

In this sample, this clonotype is medium-sized. The chain recombines TRBV5-1 with TRBJ2-5, with D tentatively TRBD1 or TRBD2 (5 bases each). V was clipped by 0 bases and J by 2 bases, with 17 bases between them. This CDR3 has 17 amino acids. Germline V gene lookup returns CDR1 SGHRS and CDR2 YFSETQ. The CDR3 is CASSLEGPPIIQETQYF. CDR3 in DNA: TGCGCCAGCAGCTTGGAGGGACCGCCGATTATTCAAGAGACCCAGTACTTC.

This clonotype counts as medium-sized. This rearrangement joins TRBV6-2 or TRBV6-3 to TRBJ2-1; tentatively, D is TRBD2 (5 bases). The germline CDR1 and CDR2 sequences are MNHEY and SVGEGT. V lost 6 bases, J lost 4 bases, and 16 bases lay in between. CDR3 length: 15 amino acids. This CDR3 reads CASRMSGSPYNEQFF. DNA of the CDR3: TGTGCCAGCAGAATGAGCGGTTCCCCATACAATGAGCAGTTCTTC.

This clonotype was observed a few times. The chain is built from TRBV7-2 and TRBJ2-3; D is ambiguous. Trimming left V 9 bases short and J 0 bases short, with 13 bases between. The CDR3 length is 14 residues. Germline CDR1 is SGHTA and CDR2 is FQGNSA. The CDR3 loop is CASQWRLSTDTQYF. Written as DNA, the CDR3 is TGTGCCAGTCAATGGCGCCTTAGCACAGATACGCAGTATTTT.

This chain joins TRBV6-2 or TRBV6-3 and TRBJ1-1; a possible D gene is TRBD1 (5 bases). V was trimmed by 6 bases and J by 4 bases, leaving 15 bases between them. This CDR3 spans 14 amino acids. Per germline, CDR1 MNHEY and CDR2 SVGEGT. CDR3 bases: TGTGCCAGCAGACTCCCCGGGGGAAGCACTGAAGCTTTCTTT. This encodes CASRLPGGSTEAFF.

This clonotype was counted between two and nine times. This chain joins TRBV7-2 and TRBJ2-1; 7 nucleotides line up with TRBD2. Germline V gives CDR1 SGHTA, CDR2 FQGNSA. This CDR3 region has 14 residues. The J segment lost 5 bases and the V segment lost 5 bases, leaving 6 bases of the junction unmatched. The chain's CDR3 is CASSPVLANNEQFF. CDR3 sequence (DNA): TGTGCCAGCAGCCCCGTACTAGCGAACAATGAGCAGTTCTTC.

In its sample, this clonotype ranks as medium-sized. V and J are TRBV6-6 and TRBJ2-5, with 7 bases lining up with TRBD2. Germline V gene lookup returns CDR1 MNHNY and CDR2 SVGAGI (reference sequence). The CDR3 consists of 16 residues. V lost 2 bases to trimming and J lost 5 bases; unmatched junction nucleotides: 11. The CDR3 loop reads CASSYTARGEVETQYF. In nucleotides, the CDR3 is TGTGCCAGCAGTTACACCGCCCGGGGGGAAGTGGAGACCCAGTACTTC.

By proportion, this clonotype is medium-sized (0.01 to 0.1%). The J gene is TRBJ2-5, the V gene TRBV6-1; TRBD2 might be the D (6 bases). CDR1 and CDR2 (germline): MNHNS, SASEGT. V lost 6 bases and J 3 bases, leaving 11 bases between the germline ends. CDR3 length equals 13 residues. CDR3 protein: CASSGGAEETQYF. DNA for the CDR3: TGTGCCAGCAGCGGGGGTGCTGAAGAGACCCAGTACTTC.

This clonotype showed up just a few times. The rearrangement joins TRBV28 to TRBJ2-2; the match to TRBD1 covers 7 bases. The V gene's germline CDR1 is MDHEN and CDR2 SYDVKM. The CDR3 is made up of 14 amino acids. V trimming: 5 bases; J trimming: 8 bases; junction bases outside the gene matches: 8. CDR3 sequence reads: CASSLDRVEGELFF. The CDR3 DNA is TGTGCCAGCAGTCTTGACAGGGTCGAAGGGGAGCTGTTTTTT. Full variable domain (outside the CDR3, taken from reference TRBV28 and TRBJ2-2): DVKVTQSSRYLVKRTGEKVFLECVQDMDHENMFWYRQDPGLGLRLIYFSYDVKMKEKGDIPEGYSVSREKKERFSLILESASTNQTSMYLCASSLDRVEGELFFGEGSRLTVL.

This clonotype is deemed medium-sized. In DNA form, the CDR3 reads TGTGCCAGCAGCTTAGTTAGCGGGACACCCACCTACGAGCAGTACTTC. Translating gives CASSLVSGTPTYEQYF. The rearrangement joins TRBV7-2 to TRBJ2-7; 8 nucleotides agree with TRBD2. The V segment lost 1 base and the J segment 2 bases; nucleotides outside the gene matches: 7. This CDR3 comprises 16 residues. Germline V gene lookup returns CDR1 SGHTA and CDR2 FQGNSA.

This clonotype occurred a few times. This rearrangement joins TRBV4-2 to TRBJ1-1, with 10 bases matching TRBD1. V lost 6 bases, J lost 5 bases, and 12 bases stayed unmatched. This CDR3 has 16 amino acids. Germline V CDR1 and CDR2: LGHNA, YNFKEQ. CDR3 region: CASSQPGQGLRTEAFF. The CDR3, as DNA: TGTGCCAGCAGTCAACCGGGACAGGGGCTGAGAACTGAAGCTTTCTTT.